This T cell receptor (beta chain) was recovered during a study of CD8+CD57+ T cells in acquired aplastic anemia (dated by TCRdb to 2016 to 2019). A note on the overall study: DNA extracted from sorted CD4+ and CD8+ cells had a mean of around 3 ug, with a range of roughly 0.17 to 27.4 ug. For healthy donor samples, the average read count was around 9.8 million for CD4+ cells and 11 million to 13 million for CD8+ cells.

Findings and caveats that apply to the study as a whole: Although under 35 CD8+ CDR3 sequences were shared by patients and controls, these sequences appeared highly expressed in patients and within the immunodominant clones of patients. CD8+ Simpson's diversity did not differ significantly between patients and healthy controls (P=0.060).

The study deep-sequenced TCR repertoires of sorted CD4+ and CD8+ blood T cells from severe aplastic anemia patients and healthy subjects. Ficoll-Paque density gradient centrifugation was used to isolate peripheral blood mononuclear cells. Before DNA extraction, CD4+ and CD8+ T cells were sorted by FACS or by magnetic beads. This clonotype was detected only a few times. Its antigen target is currently unknown. No quality values exist for individual bases; no much larger clone is one base distant. Genomic DNA served as template for TCR beta VDJ combination and CDR3 sequence profiling. TCR repertoire sequencing was run on an Illumina HiSeq 2000. The published analysis was carried out like this. Repertoire assessment relied on Simpson's diversity index, CDR3 size and DJ length profiles, and TRBV/TRBJ rearrangement plots. The most abundant DNA sequence in the deep sequencing data was taken as the immunodominant clone. CDR3 amino acid sequences were screened for sharing across subjects and compared with published repertoires and the VDJdb database. TCRdb handled the public reads itself, with Q25 trimming in fastp and clone calling in MiXCR, and kept productive beta chains. Entries are consolidated by CDR3 protein sequence, retaining the most common genes and DNA. Clone size and V and J calls follow TCRdb, not the original study. Within this sample are some 220,000 distinct CDR3 sequences, with about a third of them counted one time only. Roughly 1.1% of the sample is in the top ten clones.

The CDR3, from cysteine to phenylalanine, totals 14 residues. CDR3 DNA only is kept here, 42 bases in frame from base 1. V is shortened by 1 base, J by 4 bases, and the region joining them spans 13 bases. The CDR1 and CDR2 encoded by the germline V gene (reference sequence) are GTSNPN and SVGIG. The sequence was collected from a human donor in good health, serving as a control. This receptor chain uses TRBV30 and TRBJ1-2; the D gene is perhaps TRBD1, from 5 matching bases. The sequencing sample was made of sorted CD4+, CD8+, or CD8+CD57+ T cells (not recorded which) from PBMCs. The CDR3 reads as follows: CAWSGGTRVYGYTF. The bases are TGTGCCTGGAGTGGCGGGACTCGCGTCTATGGCTACACCTTC.